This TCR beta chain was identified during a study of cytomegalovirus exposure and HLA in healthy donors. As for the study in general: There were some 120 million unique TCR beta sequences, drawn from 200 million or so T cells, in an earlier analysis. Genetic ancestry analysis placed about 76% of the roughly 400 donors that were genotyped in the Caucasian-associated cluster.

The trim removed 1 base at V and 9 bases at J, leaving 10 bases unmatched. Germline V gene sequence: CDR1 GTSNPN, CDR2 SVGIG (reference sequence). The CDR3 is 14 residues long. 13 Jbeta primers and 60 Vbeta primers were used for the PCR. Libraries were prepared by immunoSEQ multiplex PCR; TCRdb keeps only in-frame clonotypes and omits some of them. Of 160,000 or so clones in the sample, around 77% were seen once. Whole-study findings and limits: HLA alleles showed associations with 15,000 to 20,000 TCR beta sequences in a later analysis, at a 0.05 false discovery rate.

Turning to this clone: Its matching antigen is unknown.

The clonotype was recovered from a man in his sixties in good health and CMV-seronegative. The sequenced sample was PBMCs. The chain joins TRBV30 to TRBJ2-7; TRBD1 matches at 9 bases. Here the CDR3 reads CAWSEGQGPYGQYF. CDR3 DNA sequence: TGTGCCTGGAGTGAAGGACAGGGGCCCTATGGGCAGTACTTC.